The present TCR beta chain was sequenced within a study of blood T cell repertoires in COVID-19 (dated by TCRdb to the early 2020s). The study in broad terms: The collaborator samples originated in the United States, Italy and Spain and spanned the acute and convalescent phases of COVID-19. The material from the prospective study consisted of cDNA or gDNA derived from T cells, B-cell-depleted T cells, or PBMCs. Where available, HLA class I and class II types were taken from metadata supplied by the sample provider and were not determined by assay-based typing. Samples were obtained from the ongoing ImmuneRACE study (first 160 participants) and from roughly 1,300 subjects provided by 6 global collaborators. The sample metadata nearly always contained a de-identified subject ID, COVID-19 status, age in years and sex. The repertoires were made available in a free public database intended to serve as a resource for research on the immune response to SARS-CoV-2. The dataset comprised deeply sampled blood TCRbeta repertoires from subjects exposed to, actively infected with, or recovered from COVID-19.

The paper as a whole reports these results and caveats: The amount of clinical and demographic metadata varied by source and participant and was provided uncurated.

The collaborating institutions used their own protocols to collect whole blood in K2EDTA tubes. For TCRbeta analysis, collaborator samples were shipped as frozen whole blood, as isolated PBMCs, or as DNA extracted from either sample type. V is shortened by 6 bases, J by 3 bases, and the region joining them spans 10 bases. Including cysteine and phenylalanine, the CDR3 has 13 amino acids. CDR3 DNA is the only sequence kept; it has 39 bases, read in frame from the first base. The germline V gene yields MNHEY for CDR1 and SVGAGI for CDR2. TCRbeta CDR3 regions were amplified from genomic DNA using the immunoSEQ Assay, a bias-controlled multiplex PCR. The study's processing was this. The number of nucleated cells in each sample was estimated from the amplification of reference gene primers within the assay. To quantify the absolute abundance of each unique TCRbeta CDR3 rearrangement, sequence reads were collapsed and filtered. For each sample, productive Simpson clonality was calculated by taking the square root of Simpson's diversity index across productive rearrangements. Sourced from immuneACCESS, this table was stored by TCRdb with only in-frame sequences that have V and J called. A share of the clones is absent; for the studies checked, an unresolved V gene accounts for under half, and the remainder has no known explanation. V, J and clone size were drawn from that table, and D and trimming were deduced from the DNA. The sample has a few hundred thousand clones on record, over 65% of them singletons. 3% to 3.5% of the sample is taken by the ten largest.

This clone came up a few times. This receptor's antigen is unknown. The input lacks base qualities; no much larger clone sits a single base away. The receptor chain draws on TRBV6-5 and TRBJ2-3, with TRBD1 tentatively as D gene (6 bases match). The sample was peripheral blood. The receptor comes from a woman aged 80 or over with acute or convalescent COVID-19. The CDR3 region: CASSRQGTDTQYF. The DNA sequence reads TGTGCCAGCAGCCGCCAGGGGACAGATACGCAGTATTTT.